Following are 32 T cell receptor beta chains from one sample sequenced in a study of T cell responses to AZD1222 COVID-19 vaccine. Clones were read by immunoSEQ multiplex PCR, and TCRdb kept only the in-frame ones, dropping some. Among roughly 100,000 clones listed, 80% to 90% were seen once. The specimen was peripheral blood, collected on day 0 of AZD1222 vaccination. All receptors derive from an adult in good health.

Written as DNA, the CDR3 is TGTGCCTGGAGTCTAGGGGGCGGCAATCAGCCCCAGCATTTT. As protein: CAWSLGGGNQPQHF. The V gene is TRBV30, the J gene TRBJ1-5, with TRBD1 matching 7 bases. V lost 2 bases, J lost 2 bases, and 3 bases stayed unmatched. This CDR3 is 14 amino acids long. CDR1 is GTSNPN and CDR2 is SVGIG in the germline V gene (reference sequence).

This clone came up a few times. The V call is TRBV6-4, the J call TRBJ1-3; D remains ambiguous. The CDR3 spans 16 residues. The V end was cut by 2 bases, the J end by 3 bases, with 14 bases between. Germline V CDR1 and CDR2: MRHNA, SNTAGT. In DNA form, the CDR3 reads TGTGCCAGCAGTGACCCACTTTTGACGGATGGAAACACCATATATTTT. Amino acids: CASSDPLLTDGNTIYF.

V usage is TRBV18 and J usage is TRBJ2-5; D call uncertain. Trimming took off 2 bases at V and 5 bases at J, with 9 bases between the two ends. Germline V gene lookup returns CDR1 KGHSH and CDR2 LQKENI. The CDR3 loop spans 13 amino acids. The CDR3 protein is CASSPAVTETQYF. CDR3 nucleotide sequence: TGTGCCAGCTCACCAGCGGTAACGGAGACCCAGTACTTC. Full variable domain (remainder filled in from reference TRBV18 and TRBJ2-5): NAGVMQNPRHLVRRRGQEARLRCSPMKGHSHVYWYRQLPEEGLKFMVYLQKENIIDESGMPKERFSAEFPKEGPSILRIQQVVRGDSAAYFCASSPAVTETQYFGPGTRLLVL.

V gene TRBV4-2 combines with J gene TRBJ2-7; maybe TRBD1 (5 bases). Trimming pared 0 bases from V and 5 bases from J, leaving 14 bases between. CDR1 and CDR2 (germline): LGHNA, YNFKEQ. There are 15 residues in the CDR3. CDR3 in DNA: TGTGCCAGCAGCCAAGATGCTGCAGGGCCCAACGAGCAGTACTTC. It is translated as CASSQDAAGPNEQYF.

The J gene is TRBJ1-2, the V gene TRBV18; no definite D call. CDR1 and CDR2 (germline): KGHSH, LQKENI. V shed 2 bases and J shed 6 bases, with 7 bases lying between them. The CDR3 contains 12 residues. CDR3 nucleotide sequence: TGTGCCAGCTCACCAGAGGAGCATGGCTACACCTTC. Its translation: CASSPEEHGYTF.

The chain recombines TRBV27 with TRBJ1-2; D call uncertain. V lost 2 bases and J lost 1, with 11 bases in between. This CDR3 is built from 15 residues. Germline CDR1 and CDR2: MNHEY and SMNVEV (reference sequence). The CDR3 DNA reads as TGTGCCAGCAGTTTAATCCCAGGATTTAACTATGGCTACACCTTC. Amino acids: CASSLIPGFNYGYTF.

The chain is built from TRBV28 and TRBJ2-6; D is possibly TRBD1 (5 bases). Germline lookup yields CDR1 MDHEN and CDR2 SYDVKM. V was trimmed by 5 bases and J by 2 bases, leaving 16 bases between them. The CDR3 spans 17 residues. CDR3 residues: CASSLASGIPGANVLTF. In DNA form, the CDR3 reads TGTGCCAGCAGTCTCGCCTCAGGGATTCCTGGGGCCAACGTCCTGACTTTC.

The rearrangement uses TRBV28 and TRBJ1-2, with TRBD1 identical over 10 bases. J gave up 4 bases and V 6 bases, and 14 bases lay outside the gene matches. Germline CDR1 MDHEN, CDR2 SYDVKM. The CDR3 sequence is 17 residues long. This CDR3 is CASRPASPGQGFYGYTF. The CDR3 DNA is TGTGCCAGCAGACCCGCGTCCCCGGGACAGGGGTTCTATGGCTACACCTTC.

CDR3 sequence (DNA): TGTGCCAGCAGCGTAACGAGGGGCGCCTGGGTAGGCAATGAGCAGTTCTTC. This encodes CASSVTRGAWVGNEQFF. This chain links TRBV9 with TRBJ2-1, with D perhaps TRBD1 or TRBD2 (5 bases each). Germline V gives CDR1 SGDLS, CDR2 YYNGEE. This CDR3 has 17 residues. Trimming removed 1 base from V and 6 bases from J, with 20 bases in between.

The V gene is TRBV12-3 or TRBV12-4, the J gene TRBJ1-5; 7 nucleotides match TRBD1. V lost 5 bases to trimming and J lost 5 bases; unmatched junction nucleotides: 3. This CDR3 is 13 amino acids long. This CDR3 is CASSIGGHQPQHF. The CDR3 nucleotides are TGTGCCAGCAGTATAGGGGGCCATCAGCCCCAGCATTTT.

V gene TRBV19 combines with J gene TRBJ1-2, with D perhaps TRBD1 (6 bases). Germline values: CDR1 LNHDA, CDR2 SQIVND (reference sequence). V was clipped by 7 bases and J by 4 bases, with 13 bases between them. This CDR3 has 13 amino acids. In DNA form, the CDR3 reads TGTGCCAGTAAAACAGGGAACGCCTATGGCTACACCTTC. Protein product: CASKTGNAYGYTF.

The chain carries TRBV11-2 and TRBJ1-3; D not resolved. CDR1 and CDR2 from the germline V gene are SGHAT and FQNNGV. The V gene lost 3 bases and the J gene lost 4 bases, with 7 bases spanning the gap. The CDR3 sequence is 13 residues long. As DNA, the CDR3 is TGTGCCAGCAGCTTGTTAATCGGAAACACCATATATTTT. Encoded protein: CASSLLIGNTIYF.

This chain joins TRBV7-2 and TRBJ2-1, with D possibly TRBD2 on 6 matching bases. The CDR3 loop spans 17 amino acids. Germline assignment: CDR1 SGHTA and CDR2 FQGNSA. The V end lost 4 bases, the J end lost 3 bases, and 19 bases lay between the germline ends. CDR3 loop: CASSSIIRDSSYNEQFF. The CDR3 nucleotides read TGTGCCAGCAGCTCGATAATCCGGGACTCCAGCTACAATGAGCAGTTCTTC.

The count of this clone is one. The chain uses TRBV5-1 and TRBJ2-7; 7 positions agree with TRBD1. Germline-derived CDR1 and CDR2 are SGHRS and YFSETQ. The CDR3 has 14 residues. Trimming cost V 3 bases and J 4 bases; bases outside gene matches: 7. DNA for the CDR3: TGCGCCAGCAGCTATGACAGGGCTCCGTACGAGCAGTACTTC. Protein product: CASSYDRAPYEQYF.

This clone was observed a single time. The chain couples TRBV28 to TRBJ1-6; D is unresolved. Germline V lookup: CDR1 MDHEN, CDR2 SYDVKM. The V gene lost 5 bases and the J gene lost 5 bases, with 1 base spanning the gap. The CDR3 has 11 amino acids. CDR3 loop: CASSDNSPLHF. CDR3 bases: TGTGCCAGCAGTGATAATTCACCCCTCCACTTT.

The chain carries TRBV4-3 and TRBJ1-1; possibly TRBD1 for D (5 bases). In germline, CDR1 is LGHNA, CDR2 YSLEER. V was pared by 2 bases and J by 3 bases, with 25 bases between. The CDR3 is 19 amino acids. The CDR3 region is CASSQSIWGAGWSDTEAFF. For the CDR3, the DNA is TGCGCCAGCAGCCAATCAATCTGGGGCGCTGGTTGGAGTGACACTGAAGCTTTCTTT.

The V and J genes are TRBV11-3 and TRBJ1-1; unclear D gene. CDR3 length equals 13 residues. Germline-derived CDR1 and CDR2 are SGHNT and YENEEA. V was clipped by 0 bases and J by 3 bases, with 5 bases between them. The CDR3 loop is CASSLERYTEAFF. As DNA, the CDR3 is TGTGCCAGCAGCTTAGAACGTTACACTGAAGCTTTCTTT.

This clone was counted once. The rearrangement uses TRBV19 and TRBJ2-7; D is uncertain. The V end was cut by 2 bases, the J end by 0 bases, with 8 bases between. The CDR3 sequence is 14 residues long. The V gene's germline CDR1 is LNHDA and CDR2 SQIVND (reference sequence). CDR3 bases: TGTGCCAGTAGTATATCGGGCCTCTCCTACGAGCAGTACTTC. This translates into CASSISGLSYEQYF.

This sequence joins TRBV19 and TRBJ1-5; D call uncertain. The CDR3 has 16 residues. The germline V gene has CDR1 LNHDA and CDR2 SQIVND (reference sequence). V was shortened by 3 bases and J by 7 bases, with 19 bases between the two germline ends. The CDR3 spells CASSIPLSVTGQPQHF. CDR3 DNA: TGTGCCAGTAGTATTCCCCTGTCGGTAACGGGGCAGCCCCAGCATTTT.

The CDR3 here is CASSQYKGSYETQYF. In DNA, the CDR3 is TGTGCCAGCAGCCAATACAAGGGTTCGTATGAGACCCAGTACTTC. The chain combines TRBV14 with TRBJ2-5; D is unresolved. This CDR3 has 15 residues. V was clipped by 2 bases and J by 5 bases, with 15 bases between them. The germline V gene has CDR1 SGHDN and CDR2 FVKESK.

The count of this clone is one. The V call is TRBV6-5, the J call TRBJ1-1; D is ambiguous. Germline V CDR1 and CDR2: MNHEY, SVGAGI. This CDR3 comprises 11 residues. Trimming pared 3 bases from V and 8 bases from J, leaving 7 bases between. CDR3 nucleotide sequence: TGTGCCAGCAGTTATGCCGCAGAAGCTTTCTTT. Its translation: CASSYAAEAFF.

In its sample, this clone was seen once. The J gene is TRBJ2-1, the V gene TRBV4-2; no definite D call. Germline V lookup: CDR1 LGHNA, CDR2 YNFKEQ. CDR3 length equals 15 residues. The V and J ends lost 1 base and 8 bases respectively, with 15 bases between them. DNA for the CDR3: TGTGCCAGCAGCCAAGTGGGGTCAACCGTGGATGAGCAGTTCTTC. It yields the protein CASSQVGSTVDEQFF.

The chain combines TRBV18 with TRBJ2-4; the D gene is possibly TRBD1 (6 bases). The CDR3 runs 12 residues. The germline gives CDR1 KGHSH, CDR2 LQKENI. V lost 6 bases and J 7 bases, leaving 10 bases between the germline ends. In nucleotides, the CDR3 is TGTGCCAGCTCTCAAGGGGGTAACATTCAGTACTTC. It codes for CASSQGGNIQYF.

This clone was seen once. The CDR3 DNA is TGTGCCAGCACCCGGGACAGGACCTACGAGCAGTACTTC. This codes for CASTRDRTYEQYF. The chain combines TRBV7-2 with TRBJ2-7, with 8 bases that match TRBD1. V was pared by 7 bases and J by 2 bases, with 4 bases of the junction left unmatched. Per the germline V gene, CDR1 is SGHTA and CDR2 is FQGNSA. This CDR3 has 13 residues.

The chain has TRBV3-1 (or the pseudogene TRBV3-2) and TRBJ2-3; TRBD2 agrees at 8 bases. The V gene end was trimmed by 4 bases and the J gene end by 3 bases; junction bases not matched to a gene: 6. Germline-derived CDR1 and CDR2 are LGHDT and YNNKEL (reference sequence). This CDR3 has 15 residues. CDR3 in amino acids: CASSRPGGVTDTQYF. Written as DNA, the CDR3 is TGTGCCAGCAGCCGACCGGGAGGGGTGACAGATACGCAGTATTTT.

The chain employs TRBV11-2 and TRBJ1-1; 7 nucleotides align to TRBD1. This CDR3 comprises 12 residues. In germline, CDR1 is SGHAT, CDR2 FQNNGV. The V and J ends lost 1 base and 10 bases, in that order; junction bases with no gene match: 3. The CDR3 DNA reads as TGTGCCAGCAGCTTAGGACAGGGCCCAGCTTTCTTT. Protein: CASSLGQGPAFF.

CDR3 DNA sequence: TGTGCCAGCAGCATTGGGGCGGGGGGAAAGGAGACCCAGTACTTC. As protein: CASSIGAGGKETQYF. The chain uses TRBV5-4 and TRBJ2-5; 8 bases are a match to TRBD2. Germline V gene lookup returns CDR1 SGHNT and CDR2 YYREEE (reference sequence). The CDR3 spans 15 residues. V lost 4 bases, J lost 5 bases, and 10 bases stayed unmatched.

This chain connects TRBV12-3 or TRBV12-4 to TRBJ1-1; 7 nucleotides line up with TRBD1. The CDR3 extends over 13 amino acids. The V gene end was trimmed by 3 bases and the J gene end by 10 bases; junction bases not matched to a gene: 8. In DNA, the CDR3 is TGTGCCAGCAGTTTGACAGGGAGTGGTGGAGCTTTCTTT. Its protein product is CASSLTGSGGAFF.

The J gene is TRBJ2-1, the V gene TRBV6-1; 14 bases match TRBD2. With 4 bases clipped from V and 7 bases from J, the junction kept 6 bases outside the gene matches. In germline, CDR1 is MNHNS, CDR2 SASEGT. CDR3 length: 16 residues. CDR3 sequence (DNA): TGTGCCAGCAGTGTGACTAGCGGGGGGGCGTGGAATGAGCAGTTCTTC. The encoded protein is CASSVTSGGAWNEQFF.

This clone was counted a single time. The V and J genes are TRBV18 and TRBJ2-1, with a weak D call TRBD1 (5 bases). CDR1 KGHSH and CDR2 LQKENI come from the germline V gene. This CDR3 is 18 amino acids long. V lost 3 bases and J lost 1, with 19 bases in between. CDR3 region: CASSPTLKASGSYNEQFF. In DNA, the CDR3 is TGTGCCAGCTCACCTACTCTGAAGGCCTCAGGGTCCTACAATGAGCAGTTCTTC.

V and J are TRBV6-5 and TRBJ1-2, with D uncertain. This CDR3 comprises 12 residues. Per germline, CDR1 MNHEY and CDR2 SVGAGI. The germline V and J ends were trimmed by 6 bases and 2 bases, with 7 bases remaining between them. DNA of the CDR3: TGTGCCAGCAGCTTCTGGAACTATGGCTACACCTTC. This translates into CASSFWNYGYTF.

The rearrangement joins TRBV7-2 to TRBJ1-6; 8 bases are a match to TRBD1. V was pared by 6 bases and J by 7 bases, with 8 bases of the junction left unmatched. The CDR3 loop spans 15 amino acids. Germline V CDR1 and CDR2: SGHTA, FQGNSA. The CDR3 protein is CASRPTGGPNSPLHF. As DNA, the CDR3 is TGTGCCAGCAGGCCTACAGGGGGTCCAAATTCACCCCTCCACTTT.